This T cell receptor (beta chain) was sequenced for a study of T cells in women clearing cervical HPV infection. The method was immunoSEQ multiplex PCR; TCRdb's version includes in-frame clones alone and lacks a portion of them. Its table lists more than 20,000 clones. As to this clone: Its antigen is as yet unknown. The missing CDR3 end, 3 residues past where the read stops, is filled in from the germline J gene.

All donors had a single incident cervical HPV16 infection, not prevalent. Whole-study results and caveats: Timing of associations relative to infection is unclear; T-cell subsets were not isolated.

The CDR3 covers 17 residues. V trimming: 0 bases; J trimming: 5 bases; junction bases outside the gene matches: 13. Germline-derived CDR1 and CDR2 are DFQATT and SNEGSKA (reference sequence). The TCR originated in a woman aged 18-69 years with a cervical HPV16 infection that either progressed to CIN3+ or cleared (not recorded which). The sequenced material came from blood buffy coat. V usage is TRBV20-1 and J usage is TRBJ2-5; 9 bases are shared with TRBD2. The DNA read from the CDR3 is TGCAGTGCTAGAGATACTCGGGCGGGAGGGCCCGGGGAGACC. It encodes CSARDTRAGGPGET. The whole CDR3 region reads CSARDTRAGGPGETQYF.